Included here is one T cell receptor beta chain sequence, with context. What it recognizes is unknown. Then a second PCR, running about 7 to 11 cycles, was carried out with a sample-barcoded 5' primer and a J-beta primer mix. TCRdb reanalysed the 5' RACE reads using MiXCR and keeps one entry per CDR3 protein. The data show 850,000 to 1,100,000 distinct CDR3 sequences, 30% to 40% seen once. CDR3 size: 13 residues. The germline V gene encodes CDR1 GTSNPN and CDR2 SVGIG (reference sequence). V gave up 0 bases and J gave up 6 bases; unmatched junction bases: 3. The authors extracted at least 5 micrograms of total RNA per sample. This specimen comes from a study of blood T cells in healthy people across ages. For the study at large: About one barcoded beta molecule was captured per two T cells (by template switching). Study results and limitations: Measured against age, TCR beta diversity per million T cells decreased in a roughly linear manner.

The specimen sequenced was blood. The receptor's source is a man younger than 35 in good health. The chain joins TRBV30 to TRBJ1-2; 8 nucleotides align to TRBD1. CDR3 protein: CAWSVAGGDGYTF. DNA of the CDR3: TGTGCCTGGAGTGTCGCAGGGGGCGATGGCTACACCTTC.